This entry lists 20 T cell receptor beta chains sequenced from one sample in a study of T-cell reconstitution after alpha-beta-depleted transplantation in children. Unique molecular identifiers were incorporated when the TCRbeta library was constructed. MiXCR, applied by TCRdb to the PCR reads, yields one record per CDR3 protein. The sample lists 500,000 to 600,000 distinct CDR3 sequences; 27% were seen once. The starting material was PBMCs, obtained before TCRalphabeta/CD19-depleted stem cell transplant. These receptors were collected from a boy younger than two with Wiskott-Aldrich syndrome, due to receive a stem cell transplant.

This clonotype was seen a few times. This chain connects TRBV27 to TRBJ2-7; D tentatively fits TRBD1 or TRBD2 (5 bases each). CDR3 length: 12 residues. Germline V gives CDR1 MNHEY, CDR2 SMNVEV (reference sequence). Trimming took off 5 bases at V and 6 bases at J, with 11 bases between the two ends. CDR3 loop: CASSPTGGEQYF. CDR3 sequence (DNA): TGTGCCAGCAGTCCGACTGGGGGCGAGCAGTACTTC.

The CDR3 DNA is TGTGCCAGCAGCTTAGTCTCGGGACAGGGATCCAACGAGCAGTACTTC. It codes for CASSLVSGQGSNEQYF. The chain recombines TRBV7-9 with TRBJ2-7; TRBD1 matches at 9 bases. Germline loops: CDR1 SEHNR, CDR2 FQNEAQ (reference sequence). V lost 1 base to trimming and J lost 5 bases; unmatched junction nucleotides: 9. The CDR3 runs 16 residues. Full variable domain (missing parts from reference TRBV7-9 and TRBJ2-7): DTGVSQNPRHKITKRGQNVTFRCDPISEHNRLYWYRQTLGQGPEFLTYFQNEAQLEKSRLLSDRFSAERPKGSFSTLEIQRTEQGDSAMYLCASSLVSGQGSNEQYFGPGTRLTVT.

This clonotype was observed a handful of times. The V gene is TRBV28, the J gene TRBJ2-3; 10 nucleotides align to TRBD2. Germline trimming cut 7 bases from V and 5 bases from J; bases unmatched to any gene: 6. The CDR3 runs to 14 residues. The germline V gene encodes CDR1 MDHEN and CDR2 SYDVKM. CDR3 sequence (DNA): TGTGCCAGCAATGTGCTAGCGGGAGAAGATACGCAGTATTTT. It yields the protein CASNVLAGEDTQYF.

This clonotype was observed once. The chain is built from TRBV24-1 and TRBJ2-2, with D perhaps matching TRBD1 or TRBD2 (6 bases each). Per the germline V gene, CDR1 is KGHDR and CDR2 is SFDVKD. Trimming cost V 2 bases and J 6 bases, with 12 bases left between them. The CDR3 runs to 15 residues. CDR3 in DNA: TGTGCCACCAGTGATTATCCGGGGGCTGCCGGGGAGCTGTTTTTT. Translation gives CATSDYPGAAGELFF.

Here the CDR3 reads CASSLGPGQGTYEQYF. DNA of the CDR3: TGCGCCAGCAGCTTGGGGCCGGGACAGGGGACCTACGAGCAGTACTTC. The chain couples TRBV5-1 to TRBJ2-7; 10 bases map to TRBD1. CDR1 is SGHRS and CDR2 is YFSETQ in the germline V gene. The V segment lost 0 bases and the J segment 2 bases; nucleotides outside the gene matches: 5. The length of the CDR3 is 16 residues.

In its sample, this clonotype was seen a few times. The V call is TRBV5-1, the J call TRBJ1-3; no clear D. Looked up from germline, CDR1 is SGHRS and CDR2 is YFSETQ. CDR3 length: 12 residues. V was shortened by 0 bases and J by 4 bases, with 2 bases between the two germline ends. In DNA, the CDR3 is TGCGCCAGCAGCTTGGAAGGAAACACCATATATTTT. It translates to CASSLEGNTIYF.

This sequence joins TRBV5-8 and TRBJ2-7; D is possibly TRBD2 (6 bases). Looked up from germline, CDR1 is SGHTS and CDR2 is YDEGEE. Trimming removed 5 bases at V and 0 bases at J, with 12 bases between. The CDR3 length is 14 residues. The CDR3 spells CASRSSSVSYEQYF. As DNA, the CDR3 is TGTGCCAGCAGATCTTCTAGCGTCTCCTACGAGCAGTACTTC.

This sequence joins TRBV5-1 and TRBJ2-3, with D possibly TRBD1 on 5 matching bases. Trimming pared 4 bases from V and 2 bases from J, leaving 17 bases between. The germline V gene has CDR1 SGHRS and CDR2 YFSETQ. The CDR3 loop spans 16 amino acids. The CDR3 coding sequence is TGCGCCAGCAGCCTTTATCAAGGCAGGGACACAGATACGCAGTATTTT. Its protein is CASSLYQGRDTDTQYF.

The rearrangement uses TRBV4-1 and TRBJ2-6; 7 bases are shared with TRBD1. This CDR3 comprises 17 residues. Trimming took 4 bases from V and 2 from J; bases not matched to a gene: 8. Germline V CDR1 and CDR2: MGHRA, YSYEKL. For the CDR3, the DNA is TGCGCCAGCAGCCCAGGGGACAGATCCCCTGGGGCCAACGTCCTGACTTTC. Encoded protein: CASSPGDRSPGANVLTF.

This clonotype turned up a few times. The genes are TRBV15 and TRBJ2-2, with D possibly being TRBD1 or TRBD2 (5 bases each). Per the germline V gene, CDR1 is LNHNV and CDR2 is YYDKDF (reference sequence). The V end was cut by 1 base, the J end by 4 bases, with 10 bases between. CDR3 length: 15 residues. The CDR3 region is CATSRGGDGTGELFF. CDR3 nucleotide sequence: TGTGCCACCAGCAGAGGAGGGGATGGCACCGGGGAGCTGTTTTTT.

This clonotype was seen a few times. The genes are TRBV5-1 and TRBJ2-5; D may match TRBD1 or TRBD2 (5 bases each). Germline assignment: CDR1 SGHRS and CDR2 YFSETQ. The CDR3 length is 16 residues. Deletions cut 4 bases from V and 2 bases from J, with 18 bases between. This CDR3 is CASSGQSRGVQETQYF. The CDR3 coding sequence is TGCGCCAGCAGCGGACAATCGAGGGGCGTACAAGAGACCCAGTACTTC.

This clonotype was picked up a small number of times. The chain uses TRBV11-2 and TRBJ2-7, with a possible D match to TRBD2 (6 bases). Trimming pared 3 bases from V and 6 bases from J, leaving 12 bases between. Per germline, CDR1 SGHAT and CDR2 FQNNGV. The CDR3 extends over 13 amino acids. The CDR3 region is CASSLGGIAEQYF. In DNA form, the CDR3 reads TGTGCCAGCAGCTTGGGCGGGATAGCCGAGCAGTACTTC.

Remarks on this clonotype: An end of the junction does not agree with germline; a read error may underlie this. The V and J genes are TRBV29-1 and TRBJ2-5, with D maybe TRBD1 (5 bases). The CDR3 has 12 residues. Germline V gives CDR1 SQVTM, CDR2 ANQGSEA. The CDR3 sequence: CSVVAGSENQYF. In DNA form, the CDR3 reads TGCAGCGTTGTGGCAGGGTCGGAGAACCAGTACTTC.

This clonotype was seen a handful of times. The V gene is TRBV5-4, the J gene TRBJ2-3, with 8 bases aligning to TRBD2. The CDR3 length is 16 residues. Germline values: CDR1 SGHNT, CDR2 YYREEE (reference sequence). The junction had 13 bases not matched to a gene; V was cut back by 5 bases and J by 5 bases. The CDR3 DNA sequence: TGTGCCAGCAGGCTGGCGGGGGGAATGGGGCAAGATACGCAGTATTTT. This translates into CASRLAGGMGQDTQYF.

This clonotype was found a few times. The chain joins TRBV6-5 to TRBJ2-2, with 9 bases matching TRBD2. Germline CDR1 is MNHEY and CDR2 is SVGAGI. J lost 6 bases, V lost 0 bases, and 8 bases had no gene match. The CDR3 extends over 17 amino acids. Here the CDR3 reads CASSYSGSGRPPGELFF. The CDR3, as DNA: TGTGCCAGCAGTTACTCCGGGAGCGGGAGGCCACCCGGGGAGCTGTTTTTT.

In this sample, this clonotype turned up a few times. The chain carries TRBV5-6 and TRBJ2-1, with a possible D match to TRBD1 (5 bases). The CDR3 is 15 residues long. Germline V gene sequence: CDR1 SGHDT, CDR2 YYEEEE. Trimming cost V 0 bases and J 6 bases, with 13 bases left between them. CDR3 protein: CASSLDLGLGNEQFF. The CDR3 DNA reads TGTGCCAGCAGCTTGGACCTGGGGCTTGGCAATGAGCAGTTCTTC.

As to this clonotype: Germline and junction disagree at one end, which may indicate a read error. The V gene is TRBV24-1, the J gene TRBJ2-2; D is unclear. Germline V gene data show CDR1 as KGHDR and CDR2 as SFDVKD. CDR3 length: 13 residues. The CDR3 sequence is CAISDLGPGELFF. CDR3 coding DNA: TGTGCCATCAGTGACCTCGGCCCCGGGGAGCTGTTTTTT.

This clonotype was counted a few times. The genes are TRBV10-3 and TRBJ2-3; D gene unclear. Germline V CDR1 and CDR2: ENHRY, SYGVKD. There are 15 residues in the CDR3. Deletions cut 3 bases from V and 0 bases from J, with 10 bases between. The CDR3 DNA sequence: TGTGCCATCAGTGAAGAGAACCGCAGCACAGATACGCAGTATTTT. Translated: CAISEENRSTDTQYF.

This clonotype has only a few counts. The chain couples TRBV4-2 to TRBJ1-1; D might be TRBD1 (6 bases). The CDR3 covers 15 residues. V lost 4 bases and J 1 base, leaving 13 bases between the germline ends. Per the germline V gene, CDR1 is LGHNA and CDR2 is YNFKEQ. DNA of the CDR3: TGTGCCAGCAGCCGAGGACAGTTTACGAACACTGAAGCTTTCTTT. It specifies CASSRGQFTNTEAFF.

V and J are TRBV2 and TRBJ2-5; tentative D call: TRBD2 (5 bases). Germline V gene lookup returns CDR1 SNHLY and CDR2 FYNNEI. Trimming removed 1 base from V and 5 bases from J, with 11 bases in between. The CDR3 is 14 residues long. CDR3 sequence: CASSEGEFWETQYF. Here the CDR3 DNA reads TGTGCCAGCAGTGAAGGGGAGTTTTGGGAGACCCAGTACTTC.